Below are 2 T cell receptor beta chains sequenced from a single sample in a study of T cell responses to AZD1222 COVID-19 vaccine. TCRdb keeps only in-frame clones here, not all; method: immunoSEQ multiplex PCR. Of some 190,000 clones listed, around 90% are singletons. This material consisted of peripheral blood, taken 28 days after the second AZD1222 dose. The receptor set was obtained from an adult who received the AZD1222 COVID-19 vaccine.

The chain couples TRBV29-1 to TRBJ1-2, with 9 bases fitting TRBD1. CDR1 is SQVTM, CDR2 ANQGSEA, per germline. V dropped 5 bases and J dropped 6; count of bases not matched to a gene: 7. This CDR3 contains 13 residues. The CDR3 reads CSVITGGTHGYTF. The CDR3 DNA is TGCAGCGTTATTACAGGGGGCACCCATGGCTACACCTTC.

The genes are TRBV19 and TRBJ1-5; D call uncertain. Trimming cost V 6 bases and J 6 bases, with 12 bases left between them. Germline assignment: CDR1 LNHDA and CDR2 SQIVND (reference sequence). The CDR3 consists of 13 residues. The CDR3 region is CASSPALFQPQHF. The DNA for the CDR3 is TGTGCCAGTAGCCCAGCCTTGTTTCAGCCCCAGCATTTT.